The rows below give T cell receptor beta chains drawn from one sample of a study of cytomegalovirus exposure and HLA in healthy donors. Profiling relied on immunoSEQ multiplex PCR, and the TCRdb table lists in-frame clones only, not all of them. The table lists some 180,000 clones, around 80% of them singletons. Sequenced: PBMCs. Source of these receptors: a man aged 25 to 40 in good health and CMV-seronegative. Each CDR3 is given with its conserved first and last residue. D genes are given only for firm matches. Expanded clones are given a class, and other clones once, few, many or no size at all.

CDR3nt	CDR3aa	abundance	v_gene	j_gene	d_gene
TGTGCCAGCAGCCCCGGTTCGGCAGGGTCCTACAATGAGCAGTTCTTC	CASSPGSAGSYNEQFF	few	TRBV7-9	TRBJ2-1	.
TGTGCCACCAGCAGAGGTAGGACAGGGACTAACTATGGCTACACCTTC	CATSRGRTGTNYGYTF	few	TRBV15	TRBJ1-2	TRBD1
TGTGCCAGCAGCCATCGACTAGCTACAGATACGCAGTATTTT	CASSHRLATDTQYF	.	TRBV11-3	TRBJ2-3	TRBD2
TGTGCCAGCAGACAAGCCCCTGGGGGGGCTGGTGAGCAGTACTTC	CASRQAPGGAGEQYF	once	TRBV6-5	TRBJ2-7	.
TGTGCCAGTAATCTTCGGGGTGGTGAGCAGTTCTTC	CASNLRGGEQFF	.	TRBV2	TRBJ2-1	.
TGTGCCAGCAGCTGGGGACTAGCGGGACTACAGGAGCAGTTCTTC	CASSWGLAGLQEQFF	.	TRBV7-3	TRBJ2-1	TRBD2
TGTGCCATCAGTGTCCGGGATCCCACCGGGGAGCTGTTTTTT	CAISVRDPTGELFF	.	TRBV10-3	TRBJ2-2	.
TGTGCCAGCAGTTTAACAGACCCAAGCGAGACCCAGTACTTC	CASSLTDPSETQYF	.	TRBV27	TRBJ2-5	.
TGTGCCAGCAGCCTCCAGCCGGGACTAGCGGCCTACGAGCAGTACTTC	CASSLQPGLAAYEQYF	.	TRBV28	TRBJ2-7	TRBD2
TGTGCCAGCAGTGAAGCAATGTTAGGACAGGGGAAGGCTTTCTTT	CASSEAMLGQGKAFF	few	TRBV6-1	TRBJ1-1	TRBD1
TGTGCCAGCAGACACCTAGCGGGAGGGGTAAATACGCAGTATTTT	CASRHLAGGVNTQYF	.	TRBV6-6	TRBJ2-3	TRBD2
TGTGCCAGCAGCCCCCCCCTACGGGAGGCTCCCTACGAGCAGTACTTC	CASSPPLREAPYEQYF	.	TRBV7-8	TRBJ2-7	TRBD2